The clone carrying this T cell receptor (beta chain) was found a few times. These data belong to a study of cytomegalovirus exposure and HLA in healthy donors. Trimming stripped 5 bases from V and 1 base from J, with 12 bases between. Germline V lookup: CDR1 MGHRA, CDR2 YSYEKL. The CDR3 is 15 residues long. It was with 60 Vbeta and 13 Jbeta primers that the PCR ran. TCRdb keeps only in-frame clones here, not all; method: immunoSEQ multiplex PCR. The sample holds 130,000 to 150,000 clones, roughly 80% seen once. Source material: PBMCs. The sequence was obtained from a man aged 35-49 years in good health and CMV-seropositive. This sequence joins TRBV4-1 and TRBJ1-3, with a weak D call TRBD1 (6 bases). CDR3 sequence (DNA): TGCGCCAGCAGCGACGGACAGATATCTGGAAACACCATATATTTT. Translated, it gives CASSDGQISGNTIYF.